The 24 T cell receptor beta chains listed next were all sequenced from one sample in a study of response to subunit inactivated influenza vaccine. TCRdb ran MiXCR on the RT-PCR reads and lists one entry per CDR3 protein. The table includes about 570,000 distinct CDR3 sequences, about 11% detected once. Sequencing was performed on PBMCs from blood, taken on the day of vaccination. These receptors originate from a man in his forties or fifties who received an inactivated influenza vaccine.

This clonotype was counted only a few times. This chain links TRBV5-1 with TRBJ1-2; 7 bases are shared with TRBD1. CDR3 length: 15 residues. V trimming: 0 bases; J trimming: 4 bases; junction bases outside the gene matches: 6. Per the germline V gene, CDR1 is SGHRS and CDR2 is YFSETQ. The CDR3 sequence is CASSLGDSGGYGYTF. CDR3 DNA: TGCGCCAGCAGCTTGGGGGACAGCGGTGGCTATGGCTACACCTTC.

V is TRBV5-1 and J is TRBJ2-5; TRBD1 aligns across 7 bases. CDR1 and CDR2 (germline): SGHRS, YFSETQ. Germline trimming cut 4 bases from V and 5 bases from J; bases unmatched to any gene: 5. This CDR3 contains 13 residues. For the CDR3, the DNA is TGCGCCAGCAGCACGGACAGGCTGGAGACCCAGTACTTC. It specifies CASSTDRLETQYF.

There are a few counts of this clonotype. The J gene is TRBJ2-1, the V gene TRBV9; TRBD2 matches at 11 bases. Looked up from germline, CDR1 is SGDLS and CDR2 is YYNGEE. The V segment lost 4 bases and the J segment 7 bases; nucleotides outside the gene matches: 10. The CDR3 has 16 residues. CDR3 residues: CASSISLSGGANEQFF. The CDR3 region has the DNA TGTGCCAGCAGCATATCACTTAGCGGGGGGGCGAATGAGCAGTTCTTC.

This clonotype was counted a few times. The rearrangement joins TRBV28 to TRBJ2-6; the D is unclear. The length of the CDR3 is 15 residues. V was clipped by 3 bases and J by 0 bases, with 6 bases between them. The germline gives CDR1 MDHEN, CDR2 SYDVKM. CDR3 nucleotides: TGTGCCAGCAGTTTTTACATCTCTGGGGCCAACGTCCTGACTTTC. This gives the protein CASSFYISGANVLTF.

There are many counts of this clonotype. The CDR3 reads CASSLARVGNEQFF. DNA of the CDR3: TGTGCCAGCAGCTTAGCTCGCGTGGGCAATGAGCAGTTCTTC. The chain carries TRBV7-2 and TRBJ2-1; no reliable D call. Per the germline V gene, CDR1 is SGHTA and CDR2 is FQGNSA. This CDR3 comprises 14 residues. Trimming took off 0 bases at V and 6 bases at J, with 9 bases between the two ends. Drawing the rest from reference TRBV7-2 and TRBJ2-1, the complete variable domain is GAGVSQSPSNKVTEKGKDVELRCDPISGHTALYWYRQSLGQGLEFLIYFQGNSAPDKSGLPSDRFSAERTGGSVSTLTIQRTQQEDSAVYLCASSLARVGNEQFFGPGTRLTVL.

This chain uses TRBV5-1 with TRBJ2-1, with D maybe TRBD2 (6 bases). The germline V gene has CDR1 SGHRS and CDR2 YFSETQ. The length of the CDR3 is 16 residues. Deletions cut 4 bases from V and 7 bases from J, with 21 bases between. In nucleotides, the CDR3 is TGCGCCAGCAGCGAGGGAAGGGGCGGGGTAGATAATGAGCAGTTCTTC. The encoded protein is CASSEGRGGVDNEQFF. The whole variable domain, filled in from reference TRBV5-1 and TRBJ2-1, reads KAGVTQTPRYLIKTRGQQVTLSCSPISGHRSVSWYQQTPGQGLQFLFEYFSETQRNKGNFPGRFSGRQFSNSRSEMNVSTLELGDSALYLCASSEGRGGVDNEQFFGPGTRLTVL.

A few counts support this clonotype. J is TRBJ2-5 and V is TRBV11-2; D assignment may be TRBD1 or TRBD2 (5 bases each). The CDR3 spans 14 residues. V lost 1 base and J lost 3, with 9 bases in between. Germline CDR1 and CDR2: SGHAT and FQNNGV. CDR3 bases: TGTGCCAGCAGCTTAGGGGAGACAGAAGAGACCCAGTACTTC. This gives the protein CASSLGETEETQYF.

The sample holds many counts of this clonotype. The rearrangement uses TRBV7-9 and TRBJ1-2, with D perhaps matching TRBD1 (5 bases). V dropped 5 bases and J dropped 8 bases, with 15 bases sitting between them. Germline V gene sequence: CDR1 SEHNR, CDR2 FQNEAQ (reference sequence). This CDR3 is 13 amino acids long. The CDR3 protein is CASSPTRERGYTF. The CDR3 bases are TGTGCCAGCAGCCCGACCAGGGAACGCGGCTACACCTTC.

This clonotype was recorded a few times. The genes are TRBV4-3 and TRBJ2-5, with D possibly TRBD2 on 5 matching bases. Trimming pared 3 bases from V and 9 bases from J, leaving 20 bases between. The CDR3 runs to 15 residues. Germline CDR1 is LGHNA and CDR2 is YSLEER. The CDR3 sequence: CASSQAFGRLGAQYF. CDR3 nucleotide sequence: TGCGCCAGCAGCCAGGCTTTCGGTCGGCTCGGGGCCCAGTACTTC.

This rearrangement joins TRBV16 to TRBJ2-7; 11 nucleotides match TRBD1. The V gene end was trimmed by 4 bases and the J gene end by 7 bases; junction bases not matched to a gene: 9. This CDR3 has 15 amino acids. From germline, CDR1 is KGHSY and CDR2 FQNENV. The CDR3 sequence is CASSLPGTGGLEQYF. In DNA, the CDR3 is TGTGCCAGCAGCCTCCCCGGGACAGGGGGGCTTGAGCAGTACTTC.

The rearrangement joins TRBV12-3 or TRBV12-4 to TRBJ2-1; no clear D. V gave up 2 bases and J gave up 9 bases, with 8 bases separating them. The CDR3 covers 12 residues. The CDR3 is CASSLIPVEQFF. DNA for the CDR3: TGTGCCAGCAGTTTAATCCCGGTTGAGCAGTTCTTC.

The chain recombines TRBV5-1 with TRBJ1-5; D is undetermined. The CDR3 covers 15 residues. The V and J ends lost 0 bases and 3 bases respectively, with 10 bases between them. CDR1 and CDR2 from the germline V gene are SGHRS and YFSETQ. The CDR3, as DNA: TGCGCCAGCAGCTTGGGGGCAGGTTTCAATCAGCCCCAGCATTTT. Protein: CASSLGAGFNQPQHF.

This clonotype came up a few times. The rearrangement uses TRBV7-2 and TRBJ1-6, with D maybe TRBD1 (6 bases). V was clipped by 1 base and J by 5 bases, with 9 bases between them. Germline V lookup: CDR1 SGHTA, CDR2 FQGNSA. The CDR3 totals 15 residues. DNA for the CDR3: TGTGCCAGCAGCTTAGTCTGGACAGATAATTCACCCCTCCACTTT. Protein product: CASSLVWTDNSPLHF.

This clonotype has just a few counts. This chain connects TRBV11-1 to TRBJ2-5, with 12 bases matching TRBD1. This CDR3 spans 18 amino acids. Germline loops: CDR1 SGHAT, CDR2 FQDESV (reference sequence). The trim removed 5 bases at V and 2 bases at J, leaving 12 bases unmatched. The CDR3 DNA reads TGTGCCAGCAGCCCAGAAGGGGACAGGGGGCGTAGGCAAGAGACCCAGTACTTC. It is translated as CASSPEGDRGRRQETQYF.

This clonotype was seen only a few times. This chain uses TRBV7-8 with TRBJ2-7; D not certain. Trimming took 5 bases from V and 4 from J, leaving 18 bases between them. The germline V gene has CDR1 SGHVS and CDR2 FQNEAQ. The CDR3 covers 15 residues. Here the CDR3 DNA reads TGTGCCAGCAGCCTCATTCCGACGGATAAATACGAGCAGTACTTC. Translating it yields CASSLIPTDKYEQYF.

The chain is built from TRBV4-3 and TRBJ2-7, with D possibly TRBD1 on 5 matching bases. Germline CDR1 is LGHNA and CDR2 is YSLEER. V was pared by 0 bases and J by 3 bases, with 12 bases between. The CDR3 covers 15 residues. CDR3 region: CASSQDYHRSYEQYF. Written as DNA, the CDR3 is TGCGCCAGCAGCCAAGATTACCACAGGAGCTACGAGCAGTACTTC.

The gene calls are TRBV28 and TRBJ2-5; TRBD2 aligns across 7 bases. The CDR3 runs to 15 residues. The V gene's germline CDR1 is MDHEN and CDR2 SYDVKM. V dropped 2 bases and J dropped 2; count of bases not matched to a gene: 5. The CDR3 DNA sequence: TGTGCCAGCAGTTTACTAGCGGTCGAACAAGAGACCCAGTACTTC. It specifies CASSLLAVEQETQYF.

This clonotype occurred many times. The chain has TRBV29-1 and TRBJ2-3; a possible D gene is TRBD1 (6 bases). CDR3 size: 13 residues. V was pared by 4 bases and J by 0 bases, with 8 bases between. Germline CDR1 is SQVTM and CDR2 is ANQGSEA. The CDR3 reads CSVGDRSTDTQYF. DNA of the CDR3: TGCAGCGTTGGAGACAGGAGCACAGATACGCAGTATTTT.

This clonotype was detected only a few times. The rearrangement links TRBV2 to TRBJ2-2, with 10 bases fitting TRBD1. The CDR3 is 19 amino acids. From germline, CDR1 is SNHLY and CDR2 FYNNEI. The J segment lost 1 base and the V segment lost 11 bases, leaving 19 bases of the junction unmatched. This CDR3 is CAPRDGDRGLVWNTGELFF. The CDR3 bases are TGTGCCCCCCGAGATGGGGACAGGGGTTTAGTGTGGAACACCGGGGAGCTGTTTTTT.

This clonotype was detected only a few times. The J gene is TRBJ2-2, the V gene TRBV7-6, with TRBD2 identical over 14 bases. The germline CDR1 and CDR2 sequences are SGHVS and FNYEAQ. J lost 0 bases, V lost 5 bases, and 5 bases had no gene match. This CDR3 region has 18 residues. DNA of the CDR3: TGTGCCAGCAGCCCGGGACTAGCGGGAGCCGCGAACACCGGGGAGCTGTTTTTT. Residues: CASSPGLAGAANTGELFF.

This clonotype occurred a few times. This sequence joins TRBV4-1 and TRBJ1-3, with 12 bases lining up with TRBD1. Trimming removed 0 bases from V and 4 bases from J; junction bases left unmatched: 4. Germline CDR1 is MGHRA and CDR2 is YSYEKL. The CDR3 runs 17 residues. CDR3 amino acids: CASSQDPGQGAGNTIYF. CDR3 coding DNA: TGCGCCAGCAGCCAAGATCCGGGACAGGGGGCAGGAAACACCATATATTTT.

This clonotype appeared a few times. V usage is TRBV20-1 and J usage is TRBJ2-7; the D is unclear. The CDR3 covers 12 residues. The V gene's germline CDR1 is DFQATT and CDR2 SNEGSKA (reference sequence). V was trimmed by 3 bases and J by 3 bases, leaving 9 bases between them. CDR3 DNA sequence: TGCAGTGCTAGCGAAGTGGGCTACGAGCAGTACTTC. Translated: CSASEVGYEQYF.

This clonotype was picked up many times. The chain combines TRBV20-1 with TRBJ1-2, with TRBD1 matching 10 bases. This CDR3 has 13 residues. CDR1 DFQATT and CDR2 SNEGSKA come from the germline V gene (reference sequence). The V and J ends lost 6 bases and 4 bases, in that order; junction bases with no gene match: 5. The CDR3 here is CSAEDRGGYGYTF. CDR3 in DNA: TGCAGTGCGGAGGACAGGGGGGGCTATGGCTACACCTTC.

This clonotype was observed a few times. The J gene is TRBJ2-6, the V gene TRBV4-2; D unclear. Trimming cost V 1 base and J 3 bases, with 13 bases left between them. Germline loops: CDR1 LGHNA, CDR2 YNFKEQ. The CDR3 covers 17 residues. The CDR3 DNA follows: TGTGCCAGCAGCCAAGGCGGCGGAACGAGTGGGGCCAACGTCCTGACTTTC. Its translation is CASSQGGGTSGANVLTF.